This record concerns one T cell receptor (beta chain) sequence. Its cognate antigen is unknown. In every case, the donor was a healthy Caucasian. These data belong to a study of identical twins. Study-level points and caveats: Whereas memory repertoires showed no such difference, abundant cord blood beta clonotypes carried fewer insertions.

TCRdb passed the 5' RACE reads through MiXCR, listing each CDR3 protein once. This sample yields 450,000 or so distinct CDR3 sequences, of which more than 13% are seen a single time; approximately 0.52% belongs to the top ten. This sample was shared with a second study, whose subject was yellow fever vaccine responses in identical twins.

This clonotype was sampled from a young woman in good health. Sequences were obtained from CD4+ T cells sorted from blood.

The CDR3 coding sequence is TGTGCCTGGAGAAAACAGGCGAACACCGGGGAGCTGTTTTTT. This translates into CAWRKQANTGELFF. The chain is built from TRBV30 and TRBJ2-2; D is perhaps TRBD1 (5 bases). Trimming shortened V by 3 bases and J by 0 bases, and 8 bases separated the two germline ends. The germline V gene encodes CDR1 GTSNPN and CDR2 SVGIG (reference sequence). This CDR3 has 14 residues.